This passage covers 22 T cell receptor beta chains from one sample sequenced in a study of blood T cell repertoires in COVID-19. TCRdb's table, derived via immunoSEQ multiplex PCR, lists solely in-frame clones and lacks some. The sample yields 250,000 to 350,000 clones, approximately 88% seen once. The specimen sequenced was peripheral blood. The receptors shown here come from a man aged 18 to 29 with active or convalescent COVID-19.

This rearrangement joins TRBV5-1 to TRBJ1-1; tentatively, D is TRBD1 (6 bases). Between the trimmed V and J ends, which lost 4 bases and 0 bases, there was a span of 10 bases. CDR1 and CDR2 (germline): SGHRS, YFSETQ. The CDR3 loop spans 14 amino acids. CDR3 sequence (DNA): TGCGCCAGCAGCACAGGGATCATGAACACTGAAGCTTTCTTT. This codes for CASSTGIMNTEAFF.

This sequence joins TRBV3-1 (or the pseudogene TRBV3-2) and TRBJ1-6, with 7 bases fitting TRBD1. This CDR3 comprises 15 residues. In germline, CDR1 is LGHDT, CDR2 YNNKEL (reference sequence). V lost 0 bases, J lost 7 bases, and 3 bases stayed unmatched. CDR3 coding DNA: TGTGCCAGCAGCCAAGAGAGGGGGCTGAATTCACCCCTCCACTTT. Translated: CASSQERGLNSPLHF.

The genes are TRBV13 and TRBJ2-7; 8 bases fit TRBD2. CDR3 length: 16 residues. Trimming removed 1 base from V and 5 bases from J; junction bases left unmatched: 10. CDR1 is PRHDT and CDR2 is FYEKMQ in the germline V gene (reference sequence). The DNA of the CDR3 is TGTGCCAGCAGCTTAGTGGGGCGGGGGGAAATCGACGAGCAGTACTTC. It yields the protein CASSLVGRGEIDEQYF.

The chain couples TRBV24-1 to TRBJ1-5, with D tentatively TRBD1 (5 bases). The CDR3 is made up of 14 amino acids. Germline V gene sequence: CDR1 KGHDR, CDR2 SFDVKD. V was trimmed by 5 bases and J by 4 bases, leaving 11 bases between them. In nucleotides, the CDR3 is TGTGCCACCAGTGCGTCAGGGCGTAATCAGCCCCAGCATTTT. This gives the protein CATSASGRNQPQHF.

This chain joins TRBV5-1 and TRBJ1-1; 7 bases are a match to TRBD1. V lost 4 bases, J lost 2 bases, and 11 bases stayed unmatched. Germline V gene lookup returns CDR1 SGHRS and CDR2 YFSETQ. The CDR3 is made up of 16 amino acids. The CDR3 sequence: CASSPSPQGINTEAFF. CDR3 nucleotides: TGCGCCAGCAGCCCGTCGCCACAGGGGATAAACACTGAAGCTTTCTTT.

This sequence joins TRBV4-1 and TRBJ1-3; D perhaps matches TRBD1 (5 bases). Trimming removed 1 base from V and 0 bases from J, with 10 bases in between. The length of the CDR3 is 16 residues. CDR1 MGHRA and CDR2 YSYEKL come from the germline V gene. CDR3 in amino acids: CASSQGPGNSGNTIYF. CDR3 bases: TGCGCCAGCAGCCAAGGCCCAGGGAACTCTGGAAACACCATATATTTT.

V usage is TRBV5-1 and J usage is TRBJ2-1; 10 bases match TRBD2. The germline V gene has CDR1 SGHRS and CDR2 YFSETQ. CDR3 length: 18 amino acids. Losses at the gene ends were 7 bases for V and 8 bases for J; bases not matched to a gene: 21. The CDR3 DNA is TGCGCCAGCCGAACTCATAGCGGGGGGCGGTCCTACAGCCATGAGCAGTTCTTC. The encoded protein is CASRTHSGGRSYSHEQFF.

The V gene is TRBV29-1, the J gene TRBJ2-1; 9 bases agree with TRBD2. The CDR3 is 17 residues long. Unmatched junction bases numbered 20, after V lost 8 bases and J lost 6 bases. Germline V gene lookup returns CDR1 SQVTM and CDR2 ANQGSEA. The CDR3 sequence is CSTTSTGISGGLNEQFF. In DNA, the CDR3 is TGCAGCACCACCTCGACAGGGATTAGCGGGGGACTCAATGAGCAGTTCTTC.

The rearrangement joins TRBV1 to TRBJ2-5; TRBD2 reflects the table's D call only, with no check against the DNA. TRBV1 is noted as a pseudogene. The CDR3 is 17 amino acids. The CDR3 DNA reads TGCACCAGCAGCCAAGAGAAGCTAGCGGGGGGGCATGGGACCCAGTACTTC. Amino acids: CTSSQEKLAGGHGTQYF.

The chain links TRBV7-9 to TRBJ2-3; 9 bases line up with TRBD2. V gave up 5 bases and J gave up 6 bases; unmatched junction bases: 9. Germline V gene data show CDR1 as SEHNR and CDR2 as FQNEAQ (reference sequence). The length of the CDR3 is 15 residues. This CDR3 is CASSLSYTSGDTQYF. CDR3 nucleotides: TGTGCCAGCAGCCTTTCATATACTAGCGGGGATACGCAGTATTTT.

Only one count was recorded for this clone. The CDR3 DNA is TGCAGTGCTAGTTCCAGTTTCAATACCTACGAGCAGTACTTC. It is translated as CSASSSFNTYEQYF. V and J are TRBV20-1 and TRBJ2-7; D gene unclear. The CDR3 has 14 amino acids. Germline values: CDR1 DFQATT, CDR2 SNEGSKA (reference sequence). V shed 3 bases and J shed 2 bases, with 14 bases lying between them.

The chain is built from TRBV5-1 and TRBJ1-5, with no clear D. The CDR3 extends over 15 amino acids. Trimming left V 1 base short and J 2 bases short, with 10 bases between. The germline V gene has CDR1 SGHRS and CDR2 YFSETQ. CDR3 DNA: TGCGCCAGCAGCTTGACTATGGGTGGCAATCAGCCCCAGCATTTT. Its protein is CASSLTMGGNQPQHF.

The V gene is TRBV4-2, the J gene TRBJ1-2, with 9 nucleotides matching TRBD1. The CDR3 is made up of 18 amino acids. The V and J ends lost 0 bases and 0 bases, in that order; junction bases with no gene match: 8. Germline assignment: CDR1 LGHNA and CDR2 YNFKEQ. The CDR3 DNA reads TGTGCCAGCAGCCAAGATAGGGACAGGGTAAGGACTAACTATGGCTACACCTTC. It encodes CASSQDRDRVRTNYGYTF.

This CDR3 reads CASKSLELAAGSSSYNEQFF. In DNA form, the CDR3 reads TGTGCCAGCAAGTCCCTCGAGTTAGCGGCAGGCAGCAGCTCCTACAATGAGCAGTTCTTC. The chain combines TRBV13 with TRBJ2-1; TRBD2 is a possible D gene (6 bases). The CDR3 contains 20 residues. V lost 7 bases to trimming and J lost 0 bases, with 28 bases between them. Germline lookup yields CDR1 PRHDT and CDR2 FYEKMQ (reference sequence). The full variable domain, its missing parts supplied by reference TRBV13 and TRBJ2-1, is AAGVIQSPRHLIKEKRETATLKCYPIPRHDTVYWYQQGPGQDPQFLISFYEKMQSDKGSIPDRFSAQQFSDYHSELNMSSLELGDSALYFCASKSLELAAGSSSYNEQFFGPGTRLTVL.

The CDR3 protein is CASSEGSSSGNTIYF. The CDR3 DNA is TGTGCCAGCAGTGAAGGTAGTAGCTCTGGAAACACCATATATTTT. The chain is built from TRBV25-1 and TRBJ1-3; D uncertain. CDR3 size: 15 residues. CDR1 is MGHDK, CDR2 SYGVNS, per germline. Trimming shortened V by 2 bases and J by 0 bases, and 8 bases separated the two germline ends.

This rearrangement joins TRBV6-6 to TRBJ1-6; possible D gene TRBD1, 6 bases. CDR3 length: 15 amino acids. CDR1 is MNHNY, CDR2 SVGAGI, per germline (reference sequence). V was pared by 0 bases and J by 9 bases, with 12 bases between. This CDR3 reads CASSYSSRGSSPLHF. CDR3 coding DNA: TGTGCCAGCAGTTACTCTAGCAGGGGAAGTTCACCCCTCCACTTT.

The chain joins TRBV4-1 to TRBJ1-5; D may be TRBD1 (5 bases). Germline-derived CDR1 and CDR2 are MGHRA and YSYEKL. This CDR3 is built from 16 residues. The V and J ends lost 0 bases and 6 bases respectively, with 15 bases between them. CDR3 region: CASSQDPPGIGQPQHF. The CDR3 DNA reads as TGCGCCAGCAGCCAAGATCCCCCAGGGATTGGTCAGCCCCAGCATTTT.

The chain has TRBV19 and TRBJ2-1, with TRBD2 identical over 7 bases. The CDR3 runs 13 residues. The germline gives CDR1 LNHDA, CDR2 SQIVND (reference sequence). J lost 10 bases, V lost 1 base, and 4 bases had no gene match. The CDR3 region has the DNA TGTGCCAGTAGTATAGGTCCTAGCGGAGAGCAGTTCTTC. It yields the protein CASSIGPSGEQFF.

The V gene is TRBV27, the J gene TRBJ1-5, with 12 bases fitting TRBD1. The ends lost 6 bases at V and 7 bases at J; junction bases unmatched: 7. The CDR3 consists of 15 residues. Germline V CDR1 and CDR2: MNHEY, SMNVEV (reference sequence). The CDR3 protein is CASSSGTGGWQPQHF. Here the CDR3 DNA reads TGTGCCAGCAGCTCCGGGACAGGGGGCTGGCAGCCCCAGCATTTT.

The V call is TRBV7-9, the J call TRBJ2-1; D remains ambiguous. This CDR3 spans 12 amino acids. V lost 4 bases and J lost 2, with 3 bases in between. Germline V gene lookup returns CDR1 SEHNR and CDR2 FQNEAQ (reference sequence). The CDR3, as DNA: TGTGCCAGCAGCTACACCTACAATGAGCAGTTCTTC. Amino acid sequence: CASSYTYNEQFF.

This chain joins TRBV7-3 and TRBJ2-3, with D possibly matching TRBD2 (6 bases). CDR1 and CDR2 (germline): SGHTA, FQGTGA. The ends were cut back, 4 bases at V and 2 bases at J, with 13 bases in the middle. CDR3 size: 15 residues. The CDR3 DNA reads as TGTGCCAGCAGCTCCGATGGAGGGAACACAGATACGCAGTATTTT. This gives the protein CASSSDGGNTDTQYF.

The V gene is TRBV5-1, the J gene TRBJ1-6, with D possibly being TRBD1 (5 bases). Germline values: CDR1 SGHRS, CDR2 YFSETQ. The CDR3 sequence is 14 residues long. Trimming left V 1 base short and J 6 bases short, with 8 bases between. CDR3 nucleotide sequence: TGCGCCAGCAGCTTGCAGCAGGGTAATTCACCCCTCCACTTT. It is translated as CASSLQQGNSPLHF.